A single sample gave rise to the 4 T cell receptor beta chains below, sequenced in a study of blood T cell repertoires in COVID-19. Generated by immunoSEQ multiplex PCR, the TCRdb table keeps only in-frame clones and is missing some. The sample lists over 200,000 clones, roughly 90% occurring once. Input material: PBMCs or T cells enriched from blood (not recorded which). All receptors derive from a man in his forties who had recovered from COVID-19.

The J gene is TRBJ2-7, the V gene TRBV27, with 11 bases that match TRBD2. This CDR3 is 16 amino acids long. The germline V gene has CDR1 MNHEY and CDR2 SMNVEV (reference sequence). V lost 6 bases and J lost 3; bases outside the gene matches: 10. CDR3 sequence (DNA): TGTGCCAGCAGCCGGACTAGCGGGCGCAAATACTACGAGCAGTACTTC. Amino acid sequence: CASSRTSGRKYYEQYF.

The V and J genes are TRBV7-9 and TRBJ2-5, with 7 nucleotides matching TRBD1. CDR1 is SEHNR, CDR2 FQNEAQ, per germline (reference sequence). This CDR3 region has 17 residues. V lost 6 bases and J lost 4; bases outside the gene matches: 17. CDR3 region: CASSQGQLGWDRETQYF. Written as DNA, the CDR3 is TGTGCCAGCAGTCAAGGCCAACTTGGTTGGGACAGAGAGACCCAGTACTTC.

This rearrangement joins TRBV7-2 to TRBJ2-2, with 11 bases lining up with TRBD2. Germline CDR1 is SGHTA and CDR2 is FQGNSA. Germline trimming cut 5 bases from V and 3 bases from J; bases unmatched to any gene: 5. The CDR3 covers 16 residues. The CDR3 here is CASSTLAGGDTGELFF. The CDR3 nucleotides are TGTGCCAGCAGCACTCTAGCGGGAGGAGACACCGGGGAGCTGTTTTTT.

The CDR3, as DNA: TGTGCCAGCAGTTACCTCAGGGGAACCTATGGCTACACCTTC. Amino acid sequence: CASSYLRGTYGYTF. The genes are TRBV6-2 or TRBV6-3 and TRBJ1-2, with a weak D call TRBD1 (6 bases). Per the germline V gene, CDR1 is MNHEY and CDR2 is SVGEGT. V gave up 2 bases and J gave up 4 bases, with 11 bases separating them. The CDR3 sequence is 14 residues long.